Shown below are 3 T cell receptor beta chains from a single sample sequenced in a study of tumor-infiltrating lymphocytes in primary liver carcinoma. Extraction of RNA together with DNA used about 18-31 mg of unsorted bulk tissue. Using a constant-region primer together with ProtoScript II reverse transcriptase, TCR beta cDNA was made from around 500 ng of total RNA. Libraries of TCR beta came from three nested multiplex PCR rounds with slightly modified ARM-PCR. TRBV1-TRBV30 forward primers paired with a C-beta reverse primer were used in the first two PCR rounds, which ran approximately 11 cycles each. MiXCR, applied by TCRdb to the multiplex PCR reads, yields one record per CDR3 protein. Here the sample spans 90,000 to 140,000 distinct CDR3 sequences, approximately 80% being singletons. The sequencing sample was made of liver tumor tissue from sampling region 3. Subset denoted: tumor region T3, left-lateral pole. These TCRs come from a man aged 35-49 years with primary liver carcinoma and hepatitis B virus infection.

This rearrangement joins TRBV5-6 to TRBJ2-3; D possibly matches TRBD1 or TRBD2 (5 bases each). Per germline, CDR1 SGHDT and CDR2 YYEEEE. There are 15 residues in the CDR3. The CDR3 DNA reads TGTGCGAGTAGCTTGCACCGGGGCCACGGGGATACGCAGTATTTT. Residues: CASSLHRGHGDTQYF.

The V call is TRBV6-2 or TRBV6-3, the J call TRBJ2-1; D might be TRBD2 (7 bases). CDR3 size: 16 residues. CDR1 and CDR2 from the germline V gene are MNHEY and SVGEGT. CDR3 protein: CTSIHGGGGSYNEQFF. CDR3 DNA sequence: TGTACAAGCATCCACGGAGGGGGGGGGTCCTACAATGAGCAGTTCTTC.

The chain combines TRBV7-6 with TRBJ2-7; 8 nucleotides align to TRBD2. CDR3 length: 16 amino acids. Looked up from germline, CDR1 is SGHVS and CDR2 is FNYEAQ. The J segment lost 3 bases and the V segment lost 6 bases, leaving 13 bases of the junction unmatched. CDR3 loop: CASSSEPDGGGYEQYF. The CDR3 bases are TGTGCCAGCAGTTCCGAGCCCGACGGGGGGGGCTACGAGCAGTACTTC. Full variable domain (outside the CDR3, taken from reference TRBV7-6 and TRBJ2-7): GAGVSQSPRYKVTKRGQDVALRCDPISGHVSLYWYRQALGQGPEFLTYFNYEAQQDKSGLPNDRFSAERPEGSISTLTIQRTEQRDSAMYRCASSSEPDGGGYEQYFGPGTRLTVT.